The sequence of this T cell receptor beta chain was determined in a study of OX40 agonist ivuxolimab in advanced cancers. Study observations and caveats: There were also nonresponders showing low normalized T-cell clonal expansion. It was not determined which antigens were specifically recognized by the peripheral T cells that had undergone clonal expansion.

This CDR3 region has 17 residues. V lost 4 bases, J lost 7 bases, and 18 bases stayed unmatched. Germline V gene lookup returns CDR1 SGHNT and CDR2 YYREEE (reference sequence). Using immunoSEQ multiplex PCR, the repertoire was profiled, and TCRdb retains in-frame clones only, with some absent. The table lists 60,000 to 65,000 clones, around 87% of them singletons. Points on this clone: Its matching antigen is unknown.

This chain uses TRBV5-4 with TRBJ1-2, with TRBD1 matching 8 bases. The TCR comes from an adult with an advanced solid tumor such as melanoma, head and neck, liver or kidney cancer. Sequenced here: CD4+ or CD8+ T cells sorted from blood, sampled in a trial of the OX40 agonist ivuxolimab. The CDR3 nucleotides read TGTGCCAGCAGCCGACCCGGCAGGGGGCGAGGGACTAGTGGCTACACCTTC. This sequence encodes CASSRPGRGRGTSGYTF.